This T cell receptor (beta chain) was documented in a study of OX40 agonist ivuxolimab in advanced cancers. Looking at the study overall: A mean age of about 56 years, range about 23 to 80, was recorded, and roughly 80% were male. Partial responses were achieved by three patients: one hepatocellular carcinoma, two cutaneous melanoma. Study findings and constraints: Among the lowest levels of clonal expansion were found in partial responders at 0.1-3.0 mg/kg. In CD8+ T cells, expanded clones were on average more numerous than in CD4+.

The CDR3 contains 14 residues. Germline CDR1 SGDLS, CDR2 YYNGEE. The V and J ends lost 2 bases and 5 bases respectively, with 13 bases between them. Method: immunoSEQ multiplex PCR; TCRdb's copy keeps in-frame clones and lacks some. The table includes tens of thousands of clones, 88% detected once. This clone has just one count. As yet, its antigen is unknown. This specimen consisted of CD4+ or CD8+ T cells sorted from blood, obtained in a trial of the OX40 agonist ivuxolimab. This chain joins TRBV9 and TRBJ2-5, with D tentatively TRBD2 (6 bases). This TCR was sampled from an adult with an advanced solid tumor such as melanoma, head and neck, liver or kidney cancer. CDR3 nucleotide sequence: TGTGCCAGCAGCGTTGATCCGGGAGTTGAGACCCAGTACTTC. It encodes CASSVDPGVETQYF.